This T cell receptor (beta chain) is drawn from a study of blood T cell repertoires in COVID-19 (dated by TCRdb to about 2020). Study-level background: Samples from collaborators originated in the United States, Italy and Spain and spanned both the acute and convalescent phases of COVID-19. The material from the prospective study consisted of cDNA or gDNA derived from T cells, B-cell-depleted T cells, or PBMCs. Where available, HLA class I and class II types were obtained from metadata supplied by the sample provider rather than from assay-based typing. Samples came from the ongoing ImmuneRACE study (first 160 participants) plus 1,254 subjects from 6 global collaborators. The repertoires were made available in a free public database intended to serve as a resource for research on the immune response to SARS-CoV-2. The sample metadata nearly always contained a de-identified subject ID, COVID-19 status, age in years and sex. Deeply sampled blood TCRbeta repertoires from subjects exposed to, actively infected with, or recovered from COVID-19 were included in the dataset.

What the authors observed across the whole study: The quantity of clinical and demographic metadata differed by source and by participant and was supplied without curation.

V and J are truncated by 0 bases and 8 bases respectively, leaving an intervening sequence of 8 bases. The CDR3, cysteine through phenylalanine, is 14 amino acids long. Left in the record is the CDR3 DNA by itself, 42 bases read in frame from the first base. Sequences MNHEY (CDR1) and SVGAGI (CDR2) are obtained from the germline V gene. TCRbeta CDR3 regions were amplified from genomic DNA using the immunoSEQ Assay, a bias-controlled multiplex PCR. The published analysis was carried out like this. The number of nucleated cells in each sample was estimated from the amplification of reference gene primers within the assay. To quantify the absolute abundance of each unique TCRbeta CDR3 rearrangement, sequence reads were collapsed and filtered. Productive Simpson clonality was computed per sample as the square root of Simpson's diversity index over productive rearrangements. In its TCRdb copy, this immuneACCESS table keeps in-frame sequences only and misses some clones. Where compared with another copy, unresolved V genes explain less than half of these, and the others have no known cause. The V and J calls and clone size are taken from that table; D and trimming were inferred from the DNA. This sample lists some 140,000 clones; around 76% were detected once. Together, the top ten hold 11% of the sample.

Each collaborating institution followed its own protocols to collect whole blood in K2EDTA tubes. Collaborator samples were shipped for TCRbeta analysis as frozen whole blood, isolated PBMCs, or DNA extracted from either sample type. On this clone: Its antigen target is currently unknown. One base away there is no much larger clone; base qualities are not given.

The chain is assembled from TRBV6-5 and TRBJ1-6, and possibly TRBD1, on 5 matching bases. This clonotype was obtained from a human donor in a cohort sampled during active COVID-19. Sequenced material: peripheral blood. The encoded CDR3 is CASSYSTEDSPLHF. Here is the DNA: TGTGCCAGCAGTTACTCGACAGAAGATTCACCCCTCCACTTT.